This T cell receptor (beta chain) was captured in a study of cytomegalovirus exposure and HLA in healthy donors. Study-wide background: The early release's HLA-typed donors yielded 78 million or so unique TCRs.

A multiplex PCR was run with 60 Vbeta primers and 13 Jbeta primers. TCRdb's table, derived via immunoSEQ multiplex PCR, lists solely in-frame clones and lacks some. Among 130,000 or so clones listed, 70% to 75% were seen once. The junction had 8 bases not matched to a gene; V was cut back by 4 bases and J by 6 bases. From germline, CDR1 is SGHNT and CDR2 YYREEE (reference sequence). The CDR3 spans 14 residues. Study-wide findings and caveats: A later analysis reportedly found fewer N-insertions in an Asian-associated ancestry cluster than the roughly 670-donor mean.

Comment on this clone: What it binds is unknown.

The clonotype originates from a woman aged 40 to 50 in good health and CMV-seropositive. This chain joins TRBV5-4 and TRBJ2-3; 7 bases are shared with TRBD2. The specimen was PBMCs. CDR3 nucleotides: TGTGCCAGCAGCCAAGATGGGGGGGAGGATACGCAGTATTTT. Amino acid sequence: CASSQDGGEDTQYF.